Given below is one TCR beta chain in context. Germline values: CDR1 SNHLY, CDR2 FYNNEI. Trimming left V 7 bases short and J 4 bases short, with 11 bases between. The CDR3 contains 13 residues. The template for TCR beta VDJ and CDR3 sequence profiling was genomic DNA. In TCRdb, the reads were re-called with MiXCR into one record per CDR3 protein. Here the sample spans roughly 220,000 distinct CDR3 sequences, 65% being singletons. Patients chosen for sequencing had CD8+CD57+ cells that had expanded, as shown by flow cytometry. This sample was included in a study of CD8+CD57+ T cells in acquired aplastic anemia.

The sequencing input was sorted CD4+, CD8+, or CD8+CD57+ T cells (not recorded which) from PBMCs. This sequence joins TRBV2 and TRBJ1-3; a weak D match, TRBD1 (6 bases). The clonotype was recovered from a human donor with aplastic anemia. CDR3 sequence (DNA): TGTGCCAGCACGAGGGGGTTCGGAAACACCATATATTTT. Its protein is CASTRGFGNTIYF. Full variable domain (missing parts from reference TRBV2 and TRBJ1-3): EPEVTQTPSHQVTQMGQEVILRCVPISNHLYFYWYRQILGQKVEFLVSFYNNEISEKSEIFDDQFSVERPDGSNFTLKIRSTKLEDSAMYFCASTRGFGNTIYFGEGSWLTVV.